These 17 T cell receptor beta chains were all obtained from the same sample, sequenced in a study of T cells in Graves' hyperthyroidism and ophthalmopathy. Regions amplified from RNA transcripts were the TCR beta CDR3 regions. The TCR CDR3 was amplified in a first-round RT-PCR using the HTBI primer set. TCRdb reprocessed the multiplex PCR reads via MiXCR and lists one record per CDR3 protein. This table holds about 370,000 distinct CDR3 sequences, nearly 15% found once. Sequencing was carried out using blood. The receptors stem from a woman aged 55-75 years with Graves' ophthalmopathy.

This clonotype was picked up many times. In DNA form, the CDR3 reads TGTGCCTGGAGTACAGATACGCAGTATTTT. Protein product: CAWSTDTQYF. The chain uses TRBV30 and TRBJ2-3, with no clear D. V lost 2 bases and J 3 bases, leaving 0 bases between the germline ends. Germline V gene sequence: CDR1 GTSNPN, CDR2 SVGIG (reference sequence). The CDR3 loop spans 10 amino acids.

This clonotype was counted many times. The chain employs TRBV30 and TRBJ2-2; D is uncertain. The CDR3 length is 11 residues. Trimming shortened V by 0 bases and J by 8 bases, and 4 bases separated the two germline ends. Germline V lookup: CDR1 GTSNPN, CDR2 SVGIG (reference sequence). CDR3 bases: TGTGCCTGGAGTGTAGTTGGGGAGCTGTTTTTT. Translation: CAWSVVGELFF.

In its sample, this clonotype was seen a few times. V gene TRBV6-2 or TRBV6-3 combines with J gene TRBJ2-7, with TRBD1 identical over 8 bases. The CDR3 extends over 16 amino acids. V gave up 2 bases and J gave up 3 bases; unmatched junction bases: 9. The germline V gene has CDR1 MNHEY and CDR2 SVGEGT. Written as DNA, the CDR3 is TGTGCCAGCAGTTACCTAACGACAGGGGCGGTCTACGAGCAGTACTTC. Its protein product is CASSYLTTGAVYEQYF.

There are many counts of this clonotype. The chain is built from TRBV27 and TRBJ2-3; 14 nucleotides agree with TRBD2. Germline V lookup: CDR1 MNHEY, CDR2 SMNVEV (reference sequence). The CDR3 runs to 17 residues. J was trimmed by 2 bases and V by 4 bases; bases with no gene match: 5. In DNA, the CDR3 is TGTGCCAGCAGTTCGCGACTAGCGGGAGGGGTCACAGATACGCAGTATTTT. It is translated as CASSSRLAGGVTDTQYF.

This clonotype was recorded many times. CDR3 residues: CSGGQGARDTEAFF. CDR3 nucleotides: TGCAGCGGCGGACAGGGGGCTAGGGACACTGAAGCTTTCTTT. V gene TRBV29-1 combines with J gene TRBJ1-1; 11 bases agree with TRBD1. The CDR3 is 14 amino acids. CDR1 is SQVTM, CDR2 ANQGSEA, per germline. V lost 7 bases, J lost 3 bases, and 7 bases stayed unmatched.

This clonotype was seen only a few times. V usage is TRBV5-1 and J usage is TRBJ2-5; D may be TRBD1 or TRBD2 (5 bases each). Between the trimmed V and J ends, which lost 3 bases and 4 bases, there was a span of 13 bases. CDR3 size: 14 residues. Germline-derived CDR1 and CDR2 are SGHRS and YFSETQ. The CDR3 region is CASSSGTAGETQYF. The CDR3 region has the DNA TGCGCCAGCAGCTCCGGGACCGCCGGAGAGACCCAGTACTTC. Full variable domain (missing parts from reference TRBV5-1 and TRBJ2-5): KAGVTQTPRYLIKTRGQQVTLSCSPISGHRSVSWYQQTPGQGLQFLFEYFSETQRNKGNFPGRFSGRQFSNSRSEMNVSTLELGDSALYLCASSSGTAGETQYFGPGTRLLVL.

This clonotype has ten or more counts. The rearrangement joins TRBV11-2 to TRBJ2-3, with 10 bases that match TRBD2. In germline, CDR1 is SGHAT, CDR2 FQNNGV. V lost 3 bases to trimming and J lost 4 bases; unmatched junction nucleotides: 7. CDR3 size: 16 residues. DNA of the CDR3: TGTGCCAGCAGCTTTCTAGCGGGAGTGTTGGCAGATACGCAGTATTTT. It specifies CASSFLAGVLADTQYF.

This clonotype was detected a few times. CDR3 nucleotide sequence: TGTGCCAGCAGTTTCAGGAGCGGGAGGGTGGGTGAGCAGTTCTTC. Amino acids: CASSFRSGRVGEQFF. The chain recombines TRBV12-3 or TRBV12-4 with TRBJ2-1; 10 nucleotides match TRBD2. The ends lost 3 bases at V and 9 bases at J; junction bases unmatched: 8. The CDR3 sequence is 15 residues long.

The chain carries TRBV3-1 and TRBJ2-7, with TRBD1 identical over 7 bases. CDR1 and CDR2 (germline): LGHDT, YNNKEL (reference sequence). The CDR3 consists of 18 residues. V trimming: 4 bases; J trimming: 4 bases; junction bases outside the gene matches: 19. The CDR3 DNA is TGTGCCAGCAGCCCCTGGGACAGCCAGCTCCCCCCAGCTTACGAGCAGTACTTC. Amino acid sequence: CASSPWDSQLPPAYEQYF.

This chain links TRBV14 with TRBJ2-7, with 14 bases fitting TRBD2. Germline loops: CDR1 SGHDN, CDR2 FVKESK. Unmatched junction bases numbered 12, after V lost 4 bases and J lost 1 base. The CDR3 sequence is 19 residues long. DNA of the CDR3: TGTGCCAGCAGCCCTTTTCGGGGACTAGCGGGAGTAGGTTCCTACGAGCAGTACTTC. This encodes CASSPFRGLAGVGSYEQYF.

The chain links TRBV28 to TRBJ2-5; 7 nucleotides align to TRBD1. V lost 8 bases, J lost 1 base, and 7 bases stayed unmatched. This CDR3 contains 14 residues. Germline assignment: CDR1 MDHEN and CDR2 SYDVKM. CDR3 nucleotides: TGTGCCAGCTGGGACAGTCCCTTCCAAGAGACCCAGTACTTC. Amino acid sequence: CASWDSPFQETQYF.

Points on this clonotype: A clone one base away is much larger, so this may be a read error. The chain has TRBV2 and TRBJ2-7; D unresolved. There are 12 residues in the CDR3. Germline assignment: CDR1 SNHLY and CDR2 FYNNEI. The V end was cut by 3 bases, the J end by 4 bases, with 7 bases between. The CDR3 DNA is TGTGCCAGCAGTGACGCAACGTACGAGCAGTACTTC. The encoded protein is CASSDATYEQYF. Based on the CDR3 plus reference TRBV2 and TRBJ2-7, the full variable domain is EPEVTQTPSHQVTQMGQEVILRCVPISNHLYFYWYRQILGQKVEFLVSFYNNEISEKSEIFDDQFSVERPDGSNFTLKIRSTKLEDSAMYFCASSDATYEQYFGPGTRLTVT.

This clonotype was found many times. The chain uses TRBV7-2 and TRBJ2-7; TRBD2 matches at 10 bases. The CDR3 length is 16 residues. Germline loops: CDR1 SGHTA, CDR2 FQGNSA. Germline trimming cut 6 bases from V and 0 bases from J; bases unmatched to any gene: 8. The CDR3 DNA reads TGTGCCAGCAGATCGGCCGCTAGCGGGAGCTCCTACGAGCAGTACTTC. This gives the protein CASRSAASGSSYEQYF.

This clonotype was seen many times. The V gene is TRBV2, the J gene TRBJ1-2, with D hard to call. Germline V gene sequence: CDR1 SNHLY, CDR2 FYNNEI. V was pared by 3 bases and J by 4 bases, with 18 bases between. There are 16 residues in the CDR3. The CDR3 DNA is TGTGCCAGCAGTGATTATGGGTCCCAGTCCCCCTATGGCTACACCTTC. Translating it yields CASSDYGSQSPYGYTF.

This clonotype was seen a handful of times. This chain joins TRBV7-3 and TRBJ1-6; D is perhaps TRBD1 (5 bases). Germline V gives CDR1 SGHTA, CDR2 FQGTGA. Trimming took 5 bases from V and 11 from J, leaving 25 bases between them. The CDR3 extends over 17 amino acids. Here the CDR3 reads CASSVISDSTFNPPLHF. For the CDR3, the DNA is TGTGCCAGCAGCGTTATTAGTGACAGTACCTTCAATCCACCCCTCCACTTT. Full variable domain (rest looked up from reference TRBV7-3 and TRBJ1-6): GAGVSQTPSNKVTEKGKYVELRCDPISGHTALYWYRQSLGQGPEFLIYFQGTGAADDSGLPNDRFFAVRPEGSVSTLKIQRTERGDSAVYLCASSVISDSTFNPPLHFGNGTRLTVT.

This clonotype has a count of ten or more. The chain combines TRBV18 with TRBJ2-2; D possibly corresponds to TRBD2 (5 bases). The CDR3 totals 15 residues. Trimming pared 1 base from V and 5 bases from J, leaving 11 bases between. Germline V lookup: CDR1 KGHSH, CDR2 LQKENI. CDR3 sequence: CASSPQGGLTGELFF. The CDR3, as DNA: TGTGCCAGCTCACCACAAGGAGGTTTGACCGGGGAGCTGTTTTTT.

The sample holds many counts of this clonotype. This sequence joins TRBV5-1 and TRBJ1-4, with D maybe TRBD1 (5 bases). Trimming removed 2 bases from V and 7 bases from J, with 12 bases in between. The CDR3 runs 14 residues. Germline assignment: CDR1 SGHRS and CDR2 YFSETQ. The CDR3 is CASSFDSRGEKLFF. The CDR3 DNA sequence: TGCGCCAGCAGCTTCGACAGCCGAGGTGAAAAACTGTTTTTT.